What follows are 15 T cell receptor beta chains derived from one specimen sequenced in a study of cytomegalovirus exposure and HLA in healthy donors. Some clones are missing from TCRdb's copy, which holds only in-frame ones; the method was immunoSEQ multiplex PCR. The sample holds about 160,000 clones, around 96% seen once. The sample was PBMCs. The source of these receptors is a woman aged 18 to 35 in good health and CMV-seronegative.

The CDR3 coding sequence is TGCGCCAGCAGCTTGGAGGGGCCGGGCACCGGGGAGCTGTTTTTT. The encoded protein is CASSLEGPGTGELFF. This sequence joins TRBV5-1 and TRBJ2-2, with D possibly TRBD1 on 5 matching bases. The germline CDR1 and CDR2 sequences are SGHRS and YFSETQ. Trimming removed 0 bases from V and 4 bases from J, with 10 bases in between. This CDR3 is 15 amino acids long.

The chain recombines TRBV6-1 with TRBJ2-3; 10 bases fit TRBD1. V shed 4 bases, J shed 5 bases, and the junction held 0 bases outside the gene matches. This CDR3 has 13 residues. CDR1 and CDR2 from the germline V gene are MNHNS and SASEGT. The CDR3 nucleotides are TGTGCCAGCAGTGGGGACAGGGGAGATACGCAGTATTTT. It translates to CASSGDRGDTQYF.

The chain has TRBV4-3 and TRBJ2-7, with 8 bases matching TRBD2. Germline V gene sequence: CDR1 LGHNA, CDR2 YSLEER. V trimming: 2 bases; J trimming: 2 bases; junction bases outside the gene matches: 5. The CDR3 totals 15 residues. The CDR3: CASSQSLAGAYEQYF. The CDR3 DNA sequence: TGCGCCAGCAGCCAATCGCTAGCGGGTGCCTACGAGCAGTACTTC.

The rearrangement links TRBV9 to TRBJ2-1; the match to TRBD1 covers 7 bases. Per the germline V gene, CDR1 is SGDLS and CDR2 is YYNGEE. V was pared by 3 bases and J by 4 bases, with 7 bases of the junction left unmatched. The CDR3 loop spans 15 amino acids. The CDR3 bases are TGTGCCAGCAGCGCGGGGACAGCCTCGTACAATGAGCAGTTCTTC. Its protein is CASSAGTASYNEQFF.

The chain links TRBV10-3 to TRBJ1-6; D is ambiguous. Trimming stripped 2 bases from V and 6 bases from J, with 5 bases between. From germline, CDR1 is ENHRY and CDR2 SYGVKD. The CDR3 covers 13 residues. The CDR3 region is CAISEGLNSPLHF. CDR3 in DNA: TGTGCCATCAGTGAGGGGCTTAATTCACCCCTCCACTTT.

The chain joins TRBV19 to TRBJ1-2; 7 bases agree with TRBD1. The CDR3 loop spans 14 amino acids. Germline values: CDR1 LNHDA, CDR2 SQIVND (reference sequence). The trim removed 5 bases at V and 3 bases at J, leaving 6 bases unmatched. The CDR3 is CASSPGQNYYGYTF. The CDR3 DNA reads TGTGCCAGTAGTCCGGGACAGAATTACTATGGCTACACCTTC.

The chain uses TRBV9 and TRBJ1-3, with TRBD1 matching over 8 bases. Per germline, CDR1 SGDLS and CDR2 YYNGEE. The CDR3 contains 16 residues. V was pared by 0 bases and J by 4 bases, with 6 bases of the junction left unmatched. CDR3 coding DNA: TGTGCCAGCAGCGTAGCCCGGACAGGGTCAGGAAACACCATATATTTT. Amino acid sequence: CASSVARTGSGNTIYF.

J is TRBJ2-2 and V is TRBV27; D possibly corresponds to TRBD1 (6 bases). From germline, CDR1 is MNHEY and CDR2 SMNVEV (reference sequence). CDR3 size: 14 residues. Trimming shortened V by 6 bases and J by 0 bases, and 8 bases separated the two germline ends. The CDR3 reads CASRGQANTGELFF. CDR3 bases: TGTGCCAGCAGGGGACAAGCGAACACCGGGGAGCTGTTTTTT.

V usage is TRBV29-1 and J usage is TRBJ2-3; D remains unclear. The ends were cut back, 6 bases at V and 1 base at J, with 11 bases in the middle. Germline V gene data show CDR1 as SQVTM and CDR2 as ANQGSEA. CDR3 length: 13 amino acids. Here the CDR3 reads CSVTGYGTDTQYF. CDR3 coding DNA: TGCAGCGTGACCGGGTATGGCACAGATACGCAGTATTTT.

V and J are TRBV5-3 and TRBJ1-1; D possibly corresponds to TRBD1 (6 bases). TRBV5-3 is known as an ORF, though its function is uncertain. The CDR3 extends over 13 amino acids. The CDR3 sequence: CAYRERMNTEAFF. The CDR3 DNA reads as TGTGCGTACAGGGAAAGGATGAACACTGAAGCTTTCTTT.

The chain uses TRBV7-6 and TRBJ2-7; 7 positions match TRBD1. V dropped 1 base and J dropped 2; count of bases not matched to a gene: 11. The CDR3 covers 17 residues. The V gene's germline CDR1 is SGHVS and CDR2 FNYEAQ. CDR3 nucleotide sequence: TGTGCCAGCAGCTTAGGGTCGGCGCCAGGGGGAACCTACGAGCAGTACTTC. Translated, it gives CASSLGSAPGGTYEQYF.

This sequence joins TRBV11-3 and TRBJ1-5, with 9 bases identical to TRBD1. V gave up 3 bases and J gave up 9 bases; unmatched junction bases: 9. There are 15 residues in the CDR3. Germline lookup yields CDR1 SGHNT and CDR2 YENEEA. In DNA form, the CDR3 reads TGTGCCAGCAGCTTGGGACAGGGACCCTCCGGGCCCCAGCATTTT. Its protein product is CASSLGQGPSGPQHF.

The chain's CDR3 is CSASFTDTQYF. Here the CDR3 DNA reads TGCAGTGCTAGCTTCACAGATACGCAGTATTTT. J is TRBJ2-3 and V is TRBV20-1; D gene ambiguous. V was cut by 3 bases and J by 2 bases, with 3 bases left in between. The CDR3 extends over 11 amino acids. Per the germline V gene, CDR1 is DFQATT and CDR2 is SNEGSKA (reference sequence).

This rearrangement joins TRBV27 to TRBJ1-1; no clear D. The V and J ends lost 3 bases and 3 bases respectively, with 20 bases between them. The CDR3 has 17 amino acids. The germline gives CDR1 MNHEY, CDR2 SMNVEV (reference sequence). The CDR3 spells CASSFYRRGFLDTEAFF. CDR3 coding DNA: TGTGCCAGCAGTTTTTACCGCCGGGGTTTTTTGGACACTGAAGCTTTCTTT.

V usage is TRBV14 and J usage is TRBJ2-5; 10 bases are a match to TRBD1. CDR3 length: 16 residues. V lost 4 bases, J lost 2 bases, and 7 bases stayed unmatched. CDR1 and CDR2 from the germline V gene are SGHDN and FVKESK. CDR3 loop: CASSPARTGGQETQYF. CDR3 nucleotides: TGTGCCAGCAGCCCAGCTCGGACAGGGGGGCAAGAGACCCAGTACTTC.